This TCR delta chain was sequenced during a study of γδ T cells in repeated Plasmodium falciparum infection. The wider study: Malian children with intense seasonal malaria exposure were compared with matched Australian children. Some Malian samples span acute malaria episodes; others come from no-transmission periods. Sampling occurred at baseline, pre-infection for selected infections, and 21 days post-infection.

TRG and TRD sequences were obtained from every sorted gammadelta sample. TCRdb reanalyzed the multiplex PCR reads using CATT. This sample has roughly 48,000 delta-chain clones, with over 1.5% found just once. The ends lost 2 bases at V and 0 bases at J; junction bases unmatched: 32. The CDR3 is made up of 25 amino acids. The germline V gene encodes CDR1 TSWWSYY and CDR2 QGS. Flow sorting of PBMC yielded separate Vgamma9/Vdelta2+ and Vdelta2-negative gammadelta T cell populations for bulk repertoire analysis. The table lists this clone with a few counts. TCRdb assigns this DNA the protein of a much larger clone, which departs from its translation at residue 17; this likely reflects a read error, and the protein shown comes from translating the DNA.

The V gene is TRDV1, the J gene TRDJ1; 8 bases fit TRDD2. The J gene is not listed in TCRdb, so it was assigned here from a DNA match to germline. Specimen: gamma-delta T cells from blood. This sequence was found in a pool of human donors (malaria-infected and uninfected, not separated). This CDR3 reads CALGEIINLSGLPISYRVDTDKLIF. Here the CDR3 DNA reads TGTGCTCTTGGGGAAATAATTAACCTTTCCGGCCTTCCTATTTCGTACCGGGTCGACACCGATAAACTCATCTTT.